The 13 T cell receptor beta chains listed next were all sequenced from one sample in a study of T-cell memory formation after mild COVID-19. TCRdb analysed the 5' RACE reads with MiXCR anew, one entry per CDR3 protein. The table records roughly 410,000 distinct CDR3 sequences, 20% to 25% of them present only once. Specimen: PBMCs or a T cell subset sorted from them (not recorded which). These receptors all stem from an adult woman who had mild COVID-19 (a few samples of this study predate the infection). Cell type and time point are not known.

The V call is TRBV24-1, the J call TRBJ2-1; 12 bases map to TRBD2. CDR3 size: 16 residues. The junction had 9 bases not matched to a gene; V was cut back by 5 bases and J by 8 bases. Germline V gene lookup returns CDR1 KGHDR and CDR2 SFDVKD. CDR3 bases: TGTGCCACCAGTGTTCCGACTAGCGGGAGCATCGATGAGCAGTTCTTC. It encodes CATSVPTSGSIDEQFF.

The chain links TRBV12-3 or TRBV12-4 to TRBJ2-1; TRBD2 aligns across 12 bases. The J segment lost 0 bases and the V segment lost 3 bases, leaving 9 bases of the junction unmatched. The CDR3 runs 19 residues. The CDR3 coding sequence is TGTGCCAGCAGTTTCCTGACTAGCGGGGGCCACAGCTCCTACAATGAGCAGTTCTTC. Translating it yields CASSFLTSGGHSSYNEQFF.

This chain connects TRBV19 to TRBJ2-7, with TRBD2 identical over 11 bases. V lost 6 bases to trimming and J lost 2 bases; unmatched junction nucleotides: 6. This CDR3 has 15 amino acids. From germline, CDR1 is LNHDA and CDR2 SQIVND (reference sequence). The CDR3 loop reads CASRGFSGRAYEQYF. The CDR3, as DNA: TGTGCCAGTAGGGGATTTAGCGGGAGGGCCTACGAGCAGTACTTC.

V usage is TRBV7-2 and J usage is TRBJ2-1; D not resolved. Germline CDR1 and CDR2: SGHTA and FQGNSA. This CDR3 has 11 residues. V was shortened by 8 bases and J by 3 bases, with 5 bases between the two germline ends. The CDR3 DNA reads TGTGCCAGCGGCAACTACAATGAGCAGTTCTTC. It codes for CASGNYNEQFF.

The rearrangement uses TRBV4-3 and TRBJ1-3; D remains unclear. The CDR3 runs 15 residues. V dropped 1 base and J dropped 0 bases, with 7 bases sitting between them. CDR1 is LGHNA, CDR2 YSLEER, per germline. CDR3 nucleotides: TGCGCCAGCAGCCAAGGATTAGGCTCTGGAAACACCATATATTTT. Amino acid sequence: CASSQGLGSGNTIYF.

This clonotype was seen more than once but under ten times. The chain links TRBV20-1 to TRBJ2-3; tentatively, D is TRBD2 (6 bases). The CDR3 runs 14 residues. V was trimmed by 3 bases and J by 3 bases, leaving 13 bases between them. Germline CDR1 and CDR2: DFQATT and SNEGSKA (reference sequence). The CDR3 here is CSARPAGSTDTQYF. DNA for the CDR3: TGCAGTGCTAGGCCGGCGGGGTCGACAGATACGCAGTATTTT.

There are a few counts of this clonotype. The V gene is TRBV7-9, the J gene TRBJ2-1; 7 nucleotides line up with TRBD2. CDR1 and CDR2 from the germline V gene are SEHNR and FQNEAQ (reference sequence). V trimming: 5 bases; J trimming: 7 bases; junction bases outside the gene matches: 11. This CDR3 has 15 residues. The CDR3 bases are TGTGCCAGCAGCCCCGTTCTGAGGCGGGGGAATGAGCAGTTCTTC. Encoded protein: CASSPVLRRGNEQFF.

The gene calls are TRBV25-1 and TRBJ2-5, with 8 bases matching TRBD1. CDR1 is MGHDK and CDR2 is SYGVNS in the germline V gene. This CDR3 has 16 residues. V shed 1 base, J shed 4 bases, and the junction held 8 bases outside the gene matches. The CDR3 nucleotides are TGTGCCAGCAGTGAATGGACAGGGAGAGTTGGAGAGACCCAGTACTTC. Translated, it gives CASSEWTGRVGETQYF. Full variable domain (outside the CDR3, taken from reference TRBV25-1 and TRBJ2-5): EADIYQTPRYLVIGTGKKITLECSQTMGHDKMYWYQQDPGMELHLIHYSYGVNSTEKGDLSSESTVSRIRTEHFPLTLESARPSHTSQYLCASSEWTGRVGETQYFGPGTRLLVL.

The chain carries TRBV5-4 and TRBJ1-4; a possible D gene is TRBD1 (6 bases). The germline V and J ends were trimmed by 0 bases and 7 bases, with 19 bases remaining between them. The CDR3 runs 17 residues. Germline assignment: CDR1 SGHNT and CDR2 YYREEE (reference sequence). The CDR3 DNA is TGTGCCAGCAGCTTGGCCGGGGGACACCTGAGGGGTGAAAAACTGTTTTTT. Its translation: CASSLAGGHLRGEKLFF. The variable domain in full, completed from reference TRBV5-4 and TRBJ1-4, reads ETGVTQSPTHLIKTRGQQVTLRCSSQSGHNTVSWYQQALGQGPQFIFQYYREEENGRGNFPPRFSGLQFPNYSSELNVNALELDDSALYLCASSLAGGHLRGEKLFFGSGTQLSVL.

The chain couples TRBV5-1 to TRBJ1-6; 7 bases line up with TRBD1. Per the germline V gene, CDR1 is SGHRS and CDR2 is YFSETQ. This CDR3 has 15 residues. Trimming cost V 4 bases and J 6 bases; bases outside gene matches: 7. CDR3 protein: CASSNRQGGNSPLHF. The CDR3 bases are TGCGCCAGCAGCAACAGACAGGGAGGTAATTCACCCCTCCACTTT. The complete variable domain, with remaining parts taken from reference TRBV5-1 and TRBJ1-6, reads KAGVTQTPRYLIKTRGQQVTLSCSPISGHRSVSWYQQTPGQGLQFLFEYFSETQRNKGNFPGRFSGRQFSNSRSEMNVSTLELGDSALYLCASSNRQGGNSPLHFGNGTRLTVT.

The chain carries TRBV27 and TRBJ1-5, with TRBD1 as a possible D gene (5 bases). Germline assignment: CDR1 MNHEY and CDR2 SMNVEV (reference sequence). The ends were cut back, 2 bases at V and 6 bases at J, with 11 bases in the middle. CDR3 length equals 14 residues. The CDR3 sequence is CASSLERGGQPQHF. CDR3 sequence (DNA): TGTGCCAGCAGTTTAGAAAGGGGCGGTCAGCCCCAGCATTTT.

The chain couples TRBV20-1 to TRBJ1-4, with D unclear. Trimming took off 4 bases at V and 5 bases at J, with 26 bases between the two ends. The CDR3 has 18 amino acids. Germline assignment: CDR1 DFQATT and CDR2 SNEGSKA (reference sequence). CDR3 coding DNA: TGCAGTGCTATTCCACCGACGGGGAAGTCTCGCCGGAATGAAAAACTGTTTTTT. Translating it yields CSAIPPTGKSRRNEKLFF.

This rearrangement joins TRBV6-5 to TRBJ2-1, with a weak D call TRBD2 (6 bases). The ends were cut back, 2 bases at V and 6 bases at J, with 17 bases in the middle. The CDR3 totals 16 residues. Germline values: CDR1 MNHEY, CDR2 SVGAGI. The CDR3 DNA is TGTGCCAGCAGTTACGAGGGGACTTCAACCTCCAATGAGCAGTTCTTC. It yields the protein CASSYEGTSTSNEQFF.